The 29 T cell receptor beta chains below come from one sample, sequenced in a study of cytomegalovirus exposure and HLA in healthy donors. The PCR employed 60 Vbeta primers together with 13 Jbeta primers. The method was immunoSEQ multiplex PCR; TCRdb's version includes in-frame clones alone and lacks a portion of them. Its table lists approximately 180,000 clones. Sequenced: PBMCs. The receptors were gathered from a man aged 25 to 40 in good health and CMV-seronegative.

The V and J genes are TRBV18 and TRBJ2-3; tentative D call: TRBD2 (6 bases). Germline V gene lookup returns CDR1 KGHSH and CDR2 LQKENI. With 3 bases removed from V and 8 bases from J, the gap between germline ends came to 15 bases. The CDR3 is 14 residues long. In DNA form, the CDR3 reads TGTGCCAGCTCACCGGCCGGGGGACGGGCTACGCAGTATTTT. It codes for CASSPAGGRATQYF.

J is TRBJ1-1 and V is TRBV29-1, with 8 bases fitting TRBD1. The CDR3 contains 16 residues. Trimming at V came to 6 bases and at J to 0 bases, leaving 12 bases not matched to a gene. CDR1 and CDR2 (germline): SQVTM, ANQGSEA. CDR3 sequence: CSVNRGVVGMNTEAFF. As DNA, the CDR3 is TGCAGCGTAAACAGGGGGGTGGTGGGAATGAACACTGAAGCTTTCTTT.

The rearrangement uses TRBV19 and TRBJ1-5, with D unresolved. From germline, CDR1 is LNHDA and CDR2 SQIVND (reference sequence). The CDR3 contains 16 residues. Deletions cut 3 bases from V and 0 bases from J, with 12 bases between. The CDR3 is CASSITRTVSNQPQHF. CDR3 sequence (DNA): TGTGCCAGTAGTATCACACGGACTGTTAGCAATCAGCCCCAGCATTTT.

The genes are TRBV7-3 and TRBJ2-5, with 9 nucleotides matching TRBD2. Germline CDR1 is SGHTA and CDR2 is FQGTGA. The CDR3 is made up of 17 amino acids. Trimming removed 5 bases from V and 5 bases from J; junction bases left unmatched: 15. The CDR3: CASSPGRGRASLETQYF. The CDR3 DNA is TGTGCCAGCAGCCCGGGCCGCGGGAGGGCCAGTCTGGAGACCCAGTACTTC.

This chain connects TRBV2 to TRBJ1-5, with D perhaps TRBD1 (5 bases). Germline assignment: CDR1 SNHLY and CDR2 FYNNEI. V lost 2 bases, J lost 15 bases, and 14 bases lay in between. CDR3 length: 12 amino acids. The CDR3, as DNA: TGTGCCAGCAGTGAATCCCCGACCGGGGGGCATTTT. Its translation is CASSESPTGGHF.

The genes are TRBV29-1 and TRBJ2-1, with 9 bases lining up with TRBD1. CDR3 size: 16 residues. The germline gives CDR1 SQVTM, CDR2 ANQGSEA. V lost 3 bases and J lost 3; bases outside the gene matches: 9. CDR3 in amino acids: CSVDSPQGALYNEQFF. In nucleotides, the CDR3 is TGCAGCGTTGATAGCCCACAGGGGGCTCTCTACAATGAGCAGTTCTTC.

The chain recombines TRBV6-1 with TRBJ1-2; 7 bases align to TRBD1. The germline gives CDR1 MNHNS, CDR2 SASEGT. The CDR3 has 15 amino acids. J gave up 3 bases and V 3 bases, and 7 bases lay outside the gene matches. CDR3 loop: CASSEATGTDYGYTF. CDR3 bases: TGTGCCAGCAGTGAGGCGACAGGGACGGACTATGGCTACACCTTC.

This clone is identified as medium-sized from frequency. The chain joins TRBV5-1 to TRBJ1-5, with D possibly TRBD1 on 5 matching bases. Trimming removed 4 bases at V and 5 bases at J, with 10 bases between. This CDR3 is 13 amino acids long. The germline CDR1 and CDR2 sequences are SGHRS and YFSETQ. CDR3 amino acids: CASSPAGDQPQHF. The CDR3 nucleotides read TGCGCCAGCAGCCCAGCGGGGGATCAGCCCCAGCATTTT.

The rearrangement uses TRBV19 and TRBJ2-5, with D possibly being TRBD2 (7 bases). V lost 4 bases, J lost 5 bases, and 14 bases lay in between. Germline V gene sequence: CDR1 LNHDA, CDR2 SQIVND (reference sequence). There are 14 residues in the CDR3. The CDR3 here is CASSSFRGGETQYF. In DNA form, the CDR3 reads TGTGCCAGTAGTAGTTTCAGGGGAGGGGAGACCCAGTACTTC.

The chain combines TRBV28 with TRBJ2-7, with TRBD2 matching 8 bases. The CDR3 has 15 amino acids. V trimming: 3 bases; J trimming: 2 bases; junction bases outside the gene matches: 6. Germline-derived CDR1 and CDR2 are MDHEN and SYDVKM. The CDR3 DNA is TGTGCCAGCAGTTTGAGCGGGAGCCCCACCTACGAGCAGTACTTC. Translating it yields CASSLSGSPTYEQYF. Using reference TRBV28 and TRBJ2-7 for the parts outside the CDR3, the full variable domain is DVKVTQSSRYLVKRTGEKVFLECVQDMDHENMFWYRQDPGLGLRLIYFSYDVKMKEKGDIPEGYSVSREKKERFSLILESASTNQTSMYLCASSLSGSPTYEQYFGPGTRLTVT.

The genes are TRBV7-9 and TRBJ2-7; D not certain. Trimming removed 5 bases at V and 3 bases at J, with 11 bases between. The germline V gene encodes CDR1 SEHNR and CDR2 FQNEAQ (reference sequence). CDR3 length: 13 residues. CDR3 coding DNA: TGTGCCAGCAGCCCCCCGAGGAACTACGAGCAGTACTTC. Its translation: CASSPPRNYEQYF.

The rearrangement links TRBV14 to TRBJ1-1; 8 bases agree with TRBD1. Unmatched junction bases numbered 2, after V lost 4 bases and J lost 1 base. CDR1 and CDR2 from the germline V gene are SGHDN and FVKESK. This CDR3 contains 14 residues. CDR3 in DNA: TGTGCCAGCAGCCGCGGGACAGGGAACACTGAAGCTTTCTTT. It yields the protein CASSRGTGNTEAFF. Full variable domain (remainder filled in from reference TRBV14 and TRBJ1-1): EAGVTQFPSHSVIEKGQTVTLRCDPISGHDNLYWYRRVMGKEIKFLLHFVKESKQDESGMPNNRFLAERTGGTYSTLKVQPAELEDSGVYFCASSRGTGNTEAFFGQGTRLTVV.

This sequence joins TRBV9 and TRBJ1-4; a possible D gene is TRBD1 (6 bases). The germline V and J ends were trimmed by 0 bases and 4 bases, with 10 bases remaining between them. The length of the CDR3 is 15 residues. In germline, CDR1 is SGDLS, CDR2 YYNGEE. The CDR3 reads CASSVAGVINEKLFF. The CDR3 DNA follows: TGTGCCAGCAGCGTAGCAGGGGTCATTAATGAAAAACTGTTTTTT.

The chain recombines TRBV5-1 with TRBJ2-3, with 11 nucleotides matching TRBD2. The CDR3 runs 14 residues. Trimming at V came to 4 bases and at J to 5 bases, leaving 3 bases not matched to a gene. In germline, CDR1 is SGHRS, CDR2 YFSETQ. The CDR3 loop is CASSHLAGGDTQYF. The CDR3 region has the DNA TGCGCCAGCAGCCACCTAGCGGGAGGAGATACGCAGTATTTT.

The CDR3 bases are TGTGCCAGCAGTGAAGCGGGACTAGCGGGGGGGTCACCCACAGATACGCAGTATTTT. Protein sequence: CASSEAGLAGGSPTDTQYF. This chain connects TRBV6-1 to TRBJ2-3; 16 bases fit TRBD2. With 0 bases clipped from V and 2 bases from J, the junction kept 5 bases outside the gene matches. CDR3 length: 19 amino acids. Looked up from germline, CDR1 is MNHNS and CDR2 is SASEGT.

The chain recombines TRBV4-1 with TRBJ1-2, with 9 bases matching TRBD1. The CDR3 totals 16 residues. Germline assignment: CDR1 MGHRA and CDR2 YSYEKL. V was pared by 4 bases and J by 2 bases, with 8 bases of the junction left unmatched. CDR3 protein: CASSRDRVTSNYGYTF. The CDR3 DNA sequence: TGCGCCAGCAGCCGGGACAGGGTTACCTCAAACTATGGCTACACCTTC.

Of note for this clone: Different DNA sequences within this sample yield the same CDR3. The chain links TRBV7-8 to TRBJ1-2; 7 bases match TRBD1. V lost 5 bases to trimming and J lost 5 bases; unmatched junction nucleotides: 11. CDR3 length equals 15 residues. From germline, CDR1 is SGHVS and CDR2 FQNEAQ. CDR3 in DNA: TGTGCCAGCAGCCCTCGGACAGGCGGGATATATGGCTACACCTTC. Its protein is CASSPRTGGIYGYTF.

The chain uses TRBV11-3 and TRBJ2-2; D is possibly TRBD2 (6 bases). Germline assignment: CDR1 SGHNT and CDR2 YENEEA. V was pared by 1 base and J by 8 bases, with 8 bases between. This CDR3 comprises 13 residues. DNA of the CDR3: TGTGCCAGCAGCTTAGCGGGAGTGGGGGAGCTGTTTTTT. Its translation: CASSLAGVGELFF.

The chain recombines TRBV7-2 with TRBJ2-7; D gene unclear. This CDR3 comprises 14 residues. V lost 4 bases and J 4 bases, leaving 14 bases between the germline ends. Germline V gene sequence: CDR1 SGHTA, CDR2 FQGNSA. Written as DNA, the CDR3 is TGTGCCAGCAGCTCGGGTCAAGGCAAATACGAGCAGTACTTC. Translating it yields CASSSGQGKYEQYF. Complete variable domain (other parts from reference TRBV7-2 and TRBJ2-7): GAGVSQSPSNKVTEKGKDVELRCDPISGHTALYWYRQSLGQGLEFLIYFQGNSAPDKSGLPSDRFSAERTGGSVSTLTIQRTQQEDSAVYLCASSSGQGKYEQYFGPGTRLTVT.

The genes are TRBV6-5 and TRBJ1-2, with 8 bases lining up with TRBD1. With 2 bases clipped from V and 4 bases from J, the junction kept 9 bases outside the gene matches. The CDR3 extends over 16 amino acids. Per germline, CDR1 MNHEY and CDR2 SVGAGI. CDR3 loop: CASSYAGGLVSYGYTF. The CDR3 DNA reads TGTGCCAGCAGTTACGCAGGGGGCCTTGTTTCCTATGGCTACACCTTC.

This chain joins TRBV6-4 and TRBJ2-1, with 10 positions matching TRBD2. CDR3 length equals 16 residues. From germline, CDR1 is MRHNA and CDR2 SNTAGT. The J segment lost 6 bases and the V segment lost 0 bases, leaving 5 bases of the junction unmatched. This chain's CDR3 is CASSDSVAGGSNEQFF. Here the CDR3 DNA reads TGTGCCAGCAGTGACTCGGTAGCGGGGGGTTCCAATGAGCAGTTCTTC.

The V and J genes are TRBV19 and TRBJ1-2; D might be TRBD1 (5 bases). The length of the CDR3 is 15 residues. The ends were cut back, 1 base at V and 2 bases at J, with 11 bases in the middle. The germline V gene has CDR1 LNHDA and CDR2 SQIVND (reference sequence). CDR3 nucleotide sequence: TGTGCCAGTAGTATAGGGGACTTCCTGAACTATGGCTACACCTTC. Translation: CASSIGDFLNYGYTF.

The chain couples TRBV5-1 to TRBJ1-4; D remains ambiguous. Per germline, CDR1 SGHRS and CDR2 YFSETQ. The germline V and J ends were trimmed by 0 bases and 3 bases, with 9 bases remaining between them. The CDR3 sequence is 15 residues long. The CDR3 bases are TGCGCCAGCAGCTTGGGTCAGCTAGCTAATGAAAAACTGTTTTTT. Protein product: CASSLGQLANEKLFF.

The chain employs TRBV6-1 and TRBJ2-6; D gene unclear. V lost 5 bases and J 1 base, leaving 9 bases between the germline ends. Germline V gene data show CDR1 as MNHNS and CDR2 as SASEGT. The CDR3 spans 15 residues. DNA for the CDR3: TGTGCCAGCAGTCCCGAGAGGTCTGGGGCCAACGTCCTGACTTTC. This translates into CASSPERSGANVLTF.

V and J are TRBV18 and TRBJ2-3, with D perhaps TRBD1 (5 bases). The V end was cut by 3 bases, the J end by 3 bases, with 13 bases between. This CDR3 comprises 15 residues. Per the germline V gene, CDR1 is KGHSH and CDR2 is LQKENI. The CDR3 is CASSPRTLSTDTQYF. The CDR3 DNA is TGTGCCAGCTCACCTCGGACACTTTCGACAGATACGCAGTATTTT.

CDR3: CASSSGQAGNQPQHF. CDR3 in DNA: TGTGCCAGCAGCTCGGGACAGGCCGGGAATCAGCCCCAGCATTTT. V and J are TRBV27 and TRBJ1-5, with 8 bases matching TRBD1. With V trimmed by 6 bases and J by 4 bases, 8 bases remained unmatched. CDR3 length equals 15 residues. The germline V gene encodes CDR1 MNHEY and CDR2 SMNVEV (reference sequence).

The CDR3, as DNA: TGTGCCAGTAGTATATGGGGCGACAGGGGATCTATGGGCTACACCTTC. Its protein is CASSIWGDRGSMGYTF. This rearrangement joins TRBV19 to TRBJ1-2; 8 bases map to TRBD1. After removal of 2 bases from V and 8 bases from J, the junction contained 13 bases not matched to a gene. Germline V gives CDR1 LNHDA, CDR2 SQIVND (reference sequence). The CDR3 totals 16 residues.

The chain employs TRBV29-1 and TRBJ2-3; D perhaps matches TRBD1 (6 bases). From germline, CDR1 is SQVTM and CDR2 ANQGSEA. The CDR3 contains 16 residues. V dropped 0 bases and J dropped 4 bases, with 17 bases sitting between them. CDR3 region: CSVEDPNRDKSDTQYF. The CDR3 DNA follows: TGCAGCGTTGAAGATCCCAACAGGGACAAGTCAGATACGCAGTATTTT.

V gene TRBV29-1 combines with J gene TRBJ2-5, with TRBD2 identical over 8 bases. Germline-derived CDR1 and CDR2 are SQVTM and ANQGSEA. This CDR3 is built from 13 residues. V shed 6 bases, J shed 1 base, and the junction held 4 bases outside the gene matches. CDR3 sequence: CSVAGGTQETQYF. In nucleotides, the CDR3 is TGCAGCGTCGCGGGGGGAACCCAAGAGACCCAGTACTTC.